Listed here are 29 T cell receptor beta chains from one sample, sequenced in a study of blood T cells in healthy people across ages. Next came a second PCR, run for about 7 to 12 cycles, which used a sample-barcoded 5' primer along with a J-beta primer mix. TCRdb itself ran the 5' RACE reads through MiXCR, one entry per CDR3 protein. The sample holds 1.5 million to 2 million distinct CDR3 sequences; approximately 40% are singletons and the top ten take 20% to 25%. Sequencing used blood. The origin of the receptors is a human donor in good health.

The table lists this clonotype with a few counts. In nucleotides, the CDR3 is TGTGCCAGCAGGTCGGGACAGGGAAACGAGCAGTACTTC. Its translation is CASRSGQGNEQYF. J is TRBJ2-5 and V is TRBV6-5, with 9 bases fitting TRBD1. The closer fit of TRBJ2-7 to the DNA end suggests the J call may be wrong. The CDR3 extends over 13 amino acids. CDR1 and CDR2 (germline): MNHEY, SVGAGI.

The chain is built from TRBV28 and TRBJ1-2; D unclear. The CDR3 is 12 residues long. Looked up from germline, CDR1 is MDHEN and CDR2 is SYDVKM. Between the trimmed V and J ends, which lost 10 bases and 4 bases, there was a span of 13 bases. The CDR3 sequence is CATEGLTYGYTF. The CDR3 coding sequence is TGTGCCACCGAAGGACTGACCTATGGCTACACCTTC.

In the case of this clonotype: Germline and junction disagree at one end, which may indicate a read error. CDR3 coding DNA: TGTGCCAGCAGCCTGACCCCCGATTCACCCCCCCACTTT. It is translated as CASSLTPDSPPHF. The V call is TRBV3-1, the J call TRBJ1-6; D unclear. The CDR3 loop spans 13 amino acids. CDR1 is LGHDT and CDR2 is YNNKEL in the germline V gene (reference sequence).

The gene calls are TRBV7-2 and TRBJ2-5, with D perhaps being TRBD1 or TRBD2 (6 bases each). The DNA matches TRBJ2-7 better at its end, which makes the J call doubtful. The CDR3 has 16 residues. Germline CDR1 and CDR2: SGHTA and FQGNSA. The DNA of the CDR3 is TGTGCCAGCAGCCTGGAGGGGGGCCCCTACTACTACGAGCAGTACTTC. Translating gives CASSLEGGPYYYEQYF.

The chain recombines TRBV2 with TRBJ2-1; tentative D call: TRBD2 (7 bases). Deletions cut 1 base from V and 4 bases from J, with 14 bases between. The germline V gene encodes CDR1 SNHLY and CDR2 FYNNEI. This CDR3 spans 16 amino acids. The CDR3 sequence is CASSEVRGANYNEQFF. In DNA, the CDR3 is TGTGCCAGCAGTGAAGTACGGGGGGCGAATTACAATGAGCAGTTCTTC.

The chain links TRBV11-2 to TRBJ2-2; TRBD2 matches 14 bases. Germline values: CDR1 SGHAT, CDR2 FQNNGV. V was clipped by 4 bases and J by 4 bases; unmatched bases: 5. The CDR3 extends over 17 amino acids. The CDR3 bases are TGTGCCAGCAGCTGGGGACTAGCGGGGGCGCGCACCGGGGAGCTGTTTTTT. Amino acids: CASSWGLAGARTGELFF.

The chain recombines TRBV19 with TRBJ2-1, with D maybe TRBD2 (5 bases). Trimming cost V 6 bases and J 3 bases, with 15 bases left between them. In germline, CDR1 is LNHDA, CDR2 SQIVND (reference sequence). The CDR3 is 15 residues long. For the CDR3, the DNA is TGTGCCAGTAGCTACGGGGTAGATCTCTACAATGAGCAGTTCTTC. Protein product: CASSYGVDLYNEQFF.

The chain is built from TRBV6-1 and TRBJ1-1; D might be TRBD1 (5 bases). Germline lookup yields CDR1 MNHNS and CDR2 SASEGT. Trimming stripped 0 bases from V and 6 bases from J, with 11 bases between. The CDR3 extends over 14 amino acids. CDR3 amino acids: CASSEASWGPEAFF. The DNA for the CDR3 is TGTGCCAGCAGTGAAGCGAGTTGGGGCCCTGAAGCTTTCTTT.

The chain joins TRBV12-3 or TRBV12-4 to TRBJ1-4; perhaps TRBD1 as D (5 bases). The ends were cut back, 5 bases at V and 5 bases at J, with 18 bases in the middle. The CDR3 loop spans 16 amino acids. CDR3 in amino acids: CASSVGAGRSNEKLFF. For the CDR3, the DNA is TGTGCCAGCAGTGTGGGTGCAGGGCGGAGCAATGAAAAACTGTTTTTT.

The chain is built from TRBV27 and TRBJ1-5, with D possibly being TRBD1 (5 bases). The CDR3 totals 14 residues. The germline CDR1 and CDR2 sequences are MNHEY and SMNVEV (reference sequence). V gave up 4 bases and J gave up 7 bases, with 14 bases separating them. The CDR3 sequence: CASSYGTRGQPQHF. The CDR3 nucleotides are TGTGCCAGCAGTTACGGGACGCGGGGACAGCCCCAGCATTTT.

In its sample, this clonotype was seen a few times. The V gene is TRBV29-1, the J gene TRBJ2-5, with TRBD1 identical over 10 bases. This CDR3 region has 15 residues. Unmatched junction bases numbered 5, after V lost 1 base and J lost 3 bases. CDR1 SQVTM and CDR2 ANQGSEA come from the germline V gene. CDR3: CSVEVGGTGEETQYF. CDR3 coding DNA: TGCAGCGTTGAAGTAGGGGGGACAGGGGAAGAGACCCAGTACTTC.

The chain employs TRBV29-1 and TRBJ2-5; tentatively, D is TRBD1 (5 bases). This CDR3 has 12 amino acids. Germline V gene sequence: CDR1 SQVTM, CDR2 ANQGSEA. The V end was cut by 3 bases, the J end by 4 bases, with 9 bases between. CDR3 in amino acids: CSVDYRRETQYF. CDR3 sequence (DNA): TGCAGCGTTGACTACAGGAGAGAGACCCAGTACTTC.

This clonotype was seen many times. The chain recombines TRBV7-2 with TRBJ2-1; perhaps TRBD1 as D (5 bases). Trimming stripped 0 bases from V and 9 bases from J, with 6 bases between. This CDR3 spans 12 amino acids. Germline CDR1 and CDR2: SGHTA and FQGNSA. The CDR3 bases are TGTGCCAGCAGCTTAGCGGGGCGTGAGCAGTTCTTC. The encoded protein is CASSLAGREQFF.

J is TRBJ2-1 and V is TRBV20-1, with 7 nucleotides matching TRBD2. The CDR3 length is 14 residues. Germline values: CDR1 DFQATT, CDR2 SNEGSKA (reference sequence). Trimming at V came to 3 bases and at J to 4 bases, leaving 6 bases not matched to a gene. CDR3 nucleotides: TGCAGTGCTAGGGGGAGCGGGAAGTACAATGAGCAGTTCTTC. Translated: CSARGSGKYNEQFF.

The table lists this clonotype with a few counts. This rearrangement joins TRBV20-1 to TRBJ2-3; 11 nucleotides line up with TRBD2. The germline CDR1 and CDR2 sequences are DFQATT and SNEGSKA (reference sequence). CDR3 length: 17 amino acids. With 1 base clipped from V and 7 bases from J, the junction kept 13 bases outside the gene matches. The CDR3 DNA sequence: TGCAGTGCTAGAGGCCTGACTAGCGGGGAGCTCGGGAATACGCAGTATTTT. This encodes CSARGLTSGELGNTQYF.

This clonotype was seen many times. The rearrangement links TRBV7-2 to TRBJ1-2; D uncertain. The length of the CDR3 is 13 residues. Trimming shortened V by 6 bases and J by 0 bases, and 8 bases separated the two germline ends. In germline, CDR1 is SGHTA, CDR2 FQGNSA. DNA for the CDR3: TGTGCCAGCAGTTACAAAGCTAACTATGGCTACACCTTC. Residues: CASSYKANYGYTF.

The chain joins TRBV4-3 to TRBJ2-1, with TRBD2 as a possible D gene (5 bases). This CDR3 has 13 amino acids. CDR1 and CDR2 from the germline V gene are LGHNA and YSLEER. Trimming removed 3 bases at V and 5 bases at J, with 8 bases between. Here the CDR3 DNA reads TGCGCCAGCAGCCAGATACTAGACAATGAGCAGTTCTTC. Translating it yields CASSQILDNEQFF.

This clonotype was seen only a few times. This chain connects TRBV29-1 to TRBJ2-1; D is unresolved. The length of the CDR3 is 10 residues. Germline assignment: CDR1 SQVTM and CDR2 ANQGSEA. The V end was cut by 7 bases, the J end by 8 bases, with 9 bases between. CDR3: CSAFFYEQFF. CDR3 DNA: TGCAGCGCTTTTTTCTATGAGCAGTTCTTC.

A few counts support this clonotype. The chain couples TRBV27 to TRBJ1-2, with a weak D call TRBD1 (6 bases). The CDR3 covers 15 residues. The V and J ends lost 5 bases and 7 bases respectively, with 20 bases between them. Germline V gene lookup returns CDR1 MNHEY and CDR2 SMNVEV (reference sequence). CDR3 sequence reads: CASSPGGGAAGGYTF. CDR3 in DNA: TGTGCCAGCAGTCCCGGCGGGGGGGCGGCAGGTGGCTACACCTTC.

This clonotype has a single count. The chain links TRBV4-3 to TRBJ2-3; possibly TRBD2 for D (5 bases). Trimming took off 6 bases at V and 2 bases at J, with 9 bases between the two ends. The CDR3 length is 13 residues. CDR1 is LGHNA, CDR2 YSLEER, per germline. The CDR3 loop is CASREEITDTQYF. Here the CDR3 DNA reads TGCGCCAGCAGGGAGGAGATCACAGATACGCAGTATTTT.

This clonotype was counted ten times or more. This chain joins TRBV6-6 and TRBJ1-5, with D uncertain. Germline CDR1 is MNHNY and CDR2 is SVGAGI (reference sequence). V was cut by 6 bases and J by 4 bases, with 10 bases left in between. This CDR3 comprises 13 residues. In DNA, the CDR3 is TGTGCCAGCAGGTCCGGAAGGAATCAGCCCCAGCATTTT. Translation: CASRSGRNQPQHF.

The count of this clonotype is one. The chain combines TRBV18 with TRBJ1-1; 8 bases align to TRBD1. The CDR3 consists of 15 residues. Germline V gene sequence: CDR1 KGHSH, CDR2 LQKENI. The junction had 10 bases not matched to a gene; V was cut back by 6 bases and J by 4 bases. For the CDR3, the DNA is TGTGCCAGCTCGCCCAGGGGGCGGGGGGCCACTGAAGCTTTCTTT. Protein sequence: CASSPRGRGATEAFF.

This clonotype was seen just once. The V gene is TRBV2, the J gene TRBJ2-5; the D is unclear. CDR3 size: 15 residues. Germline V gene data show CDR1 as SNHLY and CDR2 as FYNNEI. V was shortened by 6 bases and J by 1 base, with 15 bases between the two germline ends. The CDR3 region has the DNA TGTGCCAGCAGCAGTGACCAGACGTCCCAAGAGACCCAGTACTTC. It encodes CASSSDQTSQETQYF.

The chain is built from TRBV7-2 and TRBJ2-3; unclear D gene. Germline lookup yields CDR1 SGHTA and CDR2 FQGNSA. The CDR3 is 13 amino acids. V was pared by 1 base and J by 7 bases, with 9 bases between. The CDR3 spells CASSLVGRYTQYF. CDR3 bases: TGTGCCAGCAGCTTAGTAGGGCGATATACGCAGTATTTT.

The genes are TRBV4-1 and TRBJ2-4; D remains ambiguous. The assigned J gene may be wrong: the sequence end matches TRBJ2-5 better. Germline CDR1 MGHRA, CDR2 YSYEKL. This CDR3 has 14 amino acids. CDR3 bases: TGCGCCAGCAGCCCAGAAGTCGAGGAGGAGACCCAGTACTTC. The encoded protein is CASSPEVEEETQYF.

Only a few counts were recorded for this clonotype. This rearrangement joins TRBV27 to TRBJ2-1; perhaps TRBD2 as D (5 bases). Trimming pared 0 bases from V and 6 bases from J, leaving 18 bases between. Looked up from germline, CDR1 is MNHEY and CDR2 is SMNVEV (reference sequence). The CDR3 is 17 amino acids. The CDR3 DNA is TGTGCCAGCAGTTTATCGTATGGGGAGAACCCTAGCAATGAGCAGTTCTTC. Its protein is CASSLSYGENPSNEQFF.

CDR3 bases: TGTGCCAGCAGCTTAGGGAGGGGCGACCTCCACTTT. It encodes CASSLGRGDLHF. The V call is TRBV7-2, the J call TRBJ1-6; D is perhaps TRBD1 (5 bases). The CDR3 loop spans 12 amino acids. Trimming removed 1 base at V and 15 bases at J, with 10 bases between. Germline V CDR1 and CDR2: SGHTA, FQGNSA.

CDR3 sequence (DNA): TGCGCCAGCAGTCCTTTGGAGGGCGGCAATGAGCAGTTCTTC. This sequence encodes CASSPLEGGNEQFF. The chain uses TRBV4-1 and TRBJ2-1; D may be TRBD2 (6 bases). V dropped 6 bases and J dropped 6 bases, with 15 bases sitting between them. The CDR3 is 14 amino acids. The germline V gene encodes CDR1 MGHRA and CDR2 YSYEKL.

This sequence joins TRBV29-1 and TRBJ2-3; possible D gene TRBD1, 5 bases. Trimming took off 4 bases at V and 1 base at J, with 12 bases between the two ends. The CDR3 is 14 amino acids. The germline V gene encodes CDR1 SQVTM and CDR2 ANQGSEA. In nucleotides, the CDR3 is TGCAGCGTTGTAGGTAAAGGGGGCACAGATACGCAGTATTTT. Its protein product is CSVVGKGGTDTQYF.